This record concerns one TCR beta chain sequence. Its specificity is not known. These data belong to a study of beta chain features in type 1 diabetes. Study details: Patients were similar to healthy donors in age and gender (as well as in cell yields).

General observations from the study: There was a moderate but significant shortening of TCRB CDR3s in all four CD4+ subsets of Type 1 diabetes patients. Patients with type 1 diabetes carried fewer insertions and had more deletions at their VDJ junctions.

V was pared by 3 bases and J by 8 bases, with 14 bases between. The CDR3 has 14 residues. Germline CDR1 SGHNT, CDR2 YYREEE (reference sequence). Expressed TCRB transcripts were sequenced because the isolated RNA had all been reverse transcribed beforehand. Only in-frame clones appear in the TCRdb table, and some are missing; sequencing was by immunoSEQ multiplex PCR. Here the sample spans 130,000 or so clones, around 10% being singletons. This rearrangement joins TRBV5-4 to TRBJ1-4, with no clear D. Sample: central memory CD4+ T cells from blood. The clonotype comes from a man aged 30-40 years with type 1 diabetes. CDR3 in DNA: TGTGCCAGCAGCTCACGAGGGTTACGAGAAAAACTGTTTTTT. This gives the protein CASSSRGLREKLFF.